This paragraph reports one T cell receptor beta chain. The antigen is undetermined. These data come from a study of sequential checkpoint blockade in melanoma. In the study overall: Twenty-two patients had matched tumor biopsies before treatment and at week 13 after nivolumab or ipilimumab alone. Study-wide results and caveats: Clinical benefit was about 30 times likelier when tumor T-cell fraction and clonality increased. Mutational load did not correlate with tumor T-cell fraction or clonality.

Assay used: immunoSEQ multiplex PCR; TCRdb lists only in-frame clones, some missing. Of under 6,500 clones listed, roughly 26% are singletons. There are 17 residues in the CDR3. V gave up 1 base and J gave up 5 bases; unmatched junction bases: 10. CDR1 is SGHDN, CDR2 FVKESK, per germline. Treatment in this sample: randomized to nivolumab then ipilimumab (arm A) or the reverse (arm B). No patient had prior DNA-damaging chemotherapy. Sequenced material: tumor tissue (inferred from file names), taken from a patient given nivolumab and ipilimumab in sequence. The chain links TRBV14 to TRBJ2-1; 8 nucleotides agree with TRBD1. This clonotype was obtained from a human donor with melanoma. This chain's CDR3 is CASSQGPSGGLNNEQFF. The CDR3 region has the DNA TGTGCCAGCAGCCAAGGTCCGTCAGGGGGCCTAAACAATGAGCAGTTCTTC.